Listed below are T cell receptor beta chains from one sample, sequenced in a study of T cell responses to AZD1222 COVID-19 vaccine. Repertoires were generated with immunoSEQ multiplex PCR, while TCRdb's copy carries only in-frame clones and drops some. The table has over 85,000 clones, 88% seen once; the top ten hold roughly 15%. The sample in question was peripheral blood, obtained 28 days after the second AZD1222 dose. The receptors shown here come from an adult who received the AZD1222 COVID-19 vaccine. The CDR3 runs from the conserved cysteine through the conserved F or W. The order of the fields is J gene, D gene, V gene, clone size, CDR3 protein, CDR3 DNA. The D gene is left open where the match is weak. A row's size may be missing; if present it is once, few, many or a size class.

>TRBJ2-7|-|TRBV28|few
CASTFGYRLGKSSYEQYF
TGTGCCAGCACTTTTGGATATAGACTAGGAAAAAGCTCCTACGAGCAGTACTTC
>TRBJ2-7|-|TRBV6-5|-
CASSRPGAGIYEQYF
TGTGCCAGCAGTCGACCAGGGGCTGGCATCTACGAGCAGTACTTC
>TRBJ2-5|TRBD1|TRBV5-4|-
CASSSDRGSRETQYF
TGTGCCAGCAGCTCCGACAGGGGCTCGCGTGAGACCCAGTACTTC
>TRBJ2-7|-|TRBV27|-
CASSVGQNYEQYF
TGTGCCAGCAGTGTCGGACAGAACTACGAGCAGTACTTC
>TRBJ2-1|-|TRBV30|-
CAWRIEGSYNEQFF
TGTGCCTGGAGGATTGAGGGCTCCTACAATGAGCAGTTCTTC
>TRBJ2-1|-|TRBV2|many
CASSGSTEQFF
TGTGCCAGCAGTGGTTCTACTGAGCAGTTCTTC
>TRBJ1-4|-|TRBV5-5|-
CASSFLGGEGNEKLFF
TGTGCCAGCAGCTTTCTGGGGGGCGAGGGTAATGAAAAACTGTTTTTT
>TRBJ2-5|-|TRBV19|-
CASSPRWGVETQYF
TGTGCCAGTAGTCCCCGGTGGGGGGTAGAGACCCAGTACTTC
>TRBJ2-2|-|TRBV6-4|-
CASSLASNTGELFF
TGTGCCAGCAGTCTAGCGTCGAACACCGGGGAGCTGTTTTTT
>TRBJ2-7|-|TRBV7-2|-
CASSLTFGLLGERYEQYF
TGTGCCAGCAGCTTAACATTCGGACTACTCGGGGAACGCTACGAGCAGTACTTC
>TRBJ2-7|-|TRBV5-1|-
CASSLAEGHYEQYF
TGCGCCAGCAGCTTGGCCGAGGGACACTACGAGCAGTACTTC
>TRBJ1-4|-|TRBV6-5|-
CASRTTATNEKLFF
TGTGCCAGCAGGACGACAGCAACTAATGAAAAACTGTTTTTT
>TRBJ2-6|TRBD1|TRBV23-1|-
CASSQRGDRDAGANVLTF
TGCGCCAGCAGTCAAAGGGGGGACAGGGATGCTGGGGCCAACGTCCTGACTTTC
>TRBJ1-5|-|TRBV19|-
CASSIGQNSNQPQHF
TGTGCCAGTAGTATAGGACAGAATAGCAATCAGCCCCAGCATTTT
>TRBJ1-1|-|TRBV10-1|-
CASSQDSNTEAFF
TGCGCCAGCAGCCAGGACAGTAACACTGAAGCTTTCTTT
>TRBJ1-1|-|TRBV12-3/TRBV12-4|once
CASSFEGDTEAFF
TGTGCCAGCAGTTTTGAAGGGGACACTGAAGCTTTCTTT
>TRBJ1-5|-|TRBV2|once
CASTQVSNQPQHF
TGTGCCAGCACCCAAGTCAGCAATCAGCCCCAGCATTTT
>TRBJ1-1|-|TRBV20-1|-
CSASPSATVNTEAFF
TGCAGTGCTAGTCCTTCTGCGACAGTGAACACTGAAGCTTTCTTT
>TRBJ2-2|TRBD2|TRBV19|-
CASSILSGVTGELFF
TGTGCCAGTAGTATTCTTAGCGGGGTCACCGGGGAGCTGTTTTTT
>TRBJ2-3|-|TRBV7-9|-
CASSLALMTEDTQYF
TGTGCCAGCAGCTTAGCGCTAATGACTGAGGATACGCAGTATTTT
>TRBJ2-2|-|TRBV5-1|-
CASGITTNTGELFF
TGCGCCAGCGGGATAACGACGAACACCGGGGAGCTGTTTTTT
>TRBJ1-2|TRBD1|TRBV9|once
CASTPLGQGNYGYTF
TGTGCCAGCACCCCACTCGGACAGGGAAACTATGGCTACACCTTC
>TRBJ1-3|TRBD1|TRBV6-6|-
CASSPLDRGASSGNTIYF
TGTGCCAGCAGTCCACTGGACAGGGGGGCGAGCTCTGGAAACACCATATATTTT
>TRBJ2-4|-|TRBV18|-
CASSRTQSLAKNIQYF
TGTGCCAGCTCCCGAACCCAAAGCTTAGCCAAAAACATTCAGTACTTC
>TRBJ2-1|TRBD2|TRBV7-3|-
CASSSSASGKNEQFF
TGTGCCAGCAGCTCTTCGGCTAGCGGGAAAAATGAGCAGTTCTTC
>TRBJ1-2|TRBD1|TRBV18|few
CASSPRTGGLTF
TGTGCCAGCTCACCACGTACAGGGGGCCTCACCTTC
>TRBJ2-3|TRBD1|TRBV7-8|-
CASSLRDYTGGTDTQYF
TGTGCCAGCAGCCTCCGAGATTACACAGGGGGTACAGATACGCAGTATTTT
>TRBJ2-1|TRBD2|TRBV28|-
CASTTPGTSNYNEQFF
TGTGCCAGCACCACCCCCGGGACTAGCAATTACAATGAGCAGTTCTTC
>TRBJ1-5|-|TRBV2|-
CASLWDINQPQHF
TGTGCCAGCTTATGGGATATCAATCAGCCCCAGCATTTT
>TRBJ2-7|-|TRBV7-2|-
CASRNRATYEQYF
TGTGCCAGCAGGAACAGGGCGACCTACGAGCAGTACTTC
>TRBJ2-7|-|TRBV5-4|-
CASSLTYGSPKYEQYF
TGTGCCAGCAGCTTGACTTATGGCAGTCCGAAGTACGAGCAGTACTTC
>TRBJ1-1|-|TRBV3-1/TRBV3-2|-
CASSRLNRDTEAFF
TGTGCCAGCAGCCGACTAAACAGGGACACTGAAGCTTTCTTT
>TRBJ1-2|TRBD1|TRBV28|-
CASRTGQANYGYTF
TGTGCCAGCAGGACCGGACAGGCTAACTATGGCTACACCTTC
>TRBJ1-2|-|TRBV18|few
CASSPRVDYGYTF
TGTGCCAGCTCACCAAGGGTCGACTATGGCTACACCTTC
>TRBJ1-2|-|TRBV3-1/TRBV3-2|-
CASSLYRGTPHYGYTF
TGTGCCAGCAGCCTCTACCGGGGGACACCGCACTATGGCTACACCTTC
>TRBJ2-3|TRBD2|TRBV7-3|-
CASSSGLAVDTQYF
TGTGCCAGCAGCTCCGGACTAGCGGTAGATACGCAGTATTTT
>TRBJ2-1|-|TRBV12-3/TRBV12-4|-
CASSGTGNNEQFF
TGTGCCAGCTCTGGGACCGGGAACAATGAGCAGTTCTTC
>TRBJ2-1|TRBD2|TRBV6-5|once
CASSYQRGRADQRFF
TGTGCCAGCAGTTACCAGCGGGGAAGGGCGGATCAAAGGTTCTTC
>TRBJ2-3|-|TRBV11-2|once
CASSLDGSTDTQYF
TGTGCCAGCAGCTTAGACGGGAGCACAGATACGCAGTATTTT
>TRBJ2-1|-|TRBV10-2|medium-sized
CASSLGSEQFF
TGCGCCAGCAGCCTCGGTTCTGAGCAGTTCTTC
>TRBJ1-5|-|TRBV29-1|-
CSVVEGPGQPQHF
TGCAGCGTTGTGGAAGGGCCAGGGCAGCCCCAGCATTTT
>TRBJ2-7|-|TRBV6-5|-
CASTPRLGYEQYF
TGTGCCAGCACCCCAAGGTTGGGCTACGAGCAGTACTTC
>TRBJ2-1|TRBD2|TRBV14|-
CASSPVTSGNEQFF
TGTGCCAGCAGCCCGGTGACTAGCGGGAATGAGCAGTTCTTC
>TRBJ1-3|-|TRBV5-4|-
CASSSWSSGNTIYF
TGTGCCAGCAGCTCGTGGAGCTCTGGAAACACCATATATTTT
>TRBJ2-1|-|TRBV13|-
CASSLAGSFDEQFF
TGTGCCAGCAGCTTAGCGGGTAGTTTCGATGAGCAGTTCTTC
>TRBJ2-7|TRBD2|TRBV3-1/TRBV3-2|-
CASSQLQTSGSGEQYF
TGTGCCAGCAGCCAGCTACAGACTAGCGGGAGTGGCGAGCAGTACTTC
>TRBJ1-2|-|TRBV2|-
CASSAIQGGYGYTF
TGTGCCAGCAGTGCGATACAAGGGGGCTATGGCTACACCTTC
>TRBJ2-1|TRBD2|TRBV15|-
CATSTLAGGENEQFF
TGTGCCACCAGCACCCTAGCGGGAGGGGAGAATGAGCAGTTCTTC
>TRBJ2-1|-|TRBV5-1|-
CASSSFGFTRGNEQFF
TGCGCCAGCAGCTCCTTCGGGTTTACAAGAGGGAATGAGCAGTTCTTC
>TRBJ2-2|-|TRBV2|-
CASSLRDLNTGELFF
TGTGCCAGCAGTCTCAGAGATCTGAACACCGGGGAGCTGTTTTTT
>TRBJ2-1|TRBD2|TRBV7-3|-
CASSLAGGYNEQFF
TGTGCCAGCAGCCTAGCGGGAGGGTACAATGAGCAGTTCTTC
>TRBJ2-2|-|TRBV7-7|-
CASSFSGITGELFF
TGTGCCAGCAGCTTTTCGGGTATCACCGGGGAGCTGTTTTTT
>TRBJ1-2|-|TRBV3-1/TRBV3-2|-
CASSQDRRVNGYTF
TGTGCCAGCAGCCAAGATAGACGGGTCAATGGCTACACCTTC
>TRBJ2-3|TRBD2|TRBV30|few
CAWSPGTSGSTDTQYF
TGTGCCTGGAGCCCCGGGACTAGCGGTAGCACAGATACGCAGTATTTT
>TRBJ1-1|-|TRBV3-1/TRBV3-2|-
CASSQANTEAFF
TGTGCCAGCAGCCAAGCTAACACTGAAGCTTTCTTT
>TRBJ1-5|TRBD1|TRBV19|-
CASSFTGGNQPQHF
TGTGCCAGTAGTTTTACAGGGGGCAATCAGCCCCAGCATTTT
>TRBJ1-2|-|TRBV6-5|few
CASRGGMSNYGYTF
TGTGCCAGCAGGGGGGGGATGTCGAACTATGGCTACACCTTC
>TRBJ2-3|-|TRBV19|-
CASSPRETDTQYF
TGTGCCAGTAGCCCCAGGGAAACAGATACGCAGTATTTT